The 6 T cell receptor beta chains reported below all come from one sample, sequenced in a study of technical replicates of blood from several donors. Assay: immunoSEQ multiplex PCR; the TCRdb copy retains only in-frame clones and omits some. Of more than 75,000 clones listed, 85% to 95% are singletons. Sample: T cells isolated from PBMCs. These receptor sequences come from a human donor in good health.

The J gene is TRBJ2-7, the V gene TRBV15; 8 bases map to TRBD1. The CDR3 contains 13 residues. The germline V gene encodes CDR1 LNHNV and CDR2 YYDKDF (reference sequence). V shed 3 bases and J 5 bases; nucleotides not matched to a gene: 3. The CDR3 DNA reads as TGTGCCACCAGCAGGGGACAGGAAGACGAGCAGTACTTC. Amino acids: CATSRGQEDEQYF.

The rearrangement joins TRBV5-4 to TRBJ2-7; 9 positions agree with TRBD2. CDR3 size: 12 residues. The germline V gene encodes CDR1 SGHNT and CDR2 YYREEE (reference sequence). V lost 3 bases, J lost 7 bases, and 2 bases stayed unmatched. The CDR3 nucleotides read TGTGCCAGCAGCTCGACTAGCGGAGAGCAGTACTTC. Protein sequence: CASSSTSGEQYF.

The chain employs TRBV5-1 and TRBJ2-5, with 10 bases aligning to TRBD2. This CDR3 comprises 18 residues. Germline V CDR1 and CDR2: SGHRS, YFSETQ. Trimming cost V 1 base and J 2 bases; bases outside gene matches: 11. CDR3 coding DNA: TGCGCCAGCAGCTTGAGGCTAGCGGGAGCGGCTCGGCAAGAGACCCAGTACTTC. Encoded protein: CASSLRLAGAARQETQYF.

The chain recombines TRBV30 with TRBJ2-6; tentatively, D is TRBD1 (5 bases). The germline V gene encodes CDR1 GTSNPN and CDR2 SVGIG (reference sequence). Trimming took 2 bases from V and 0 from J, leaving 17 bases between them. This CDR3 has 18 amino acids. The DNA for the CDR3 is TGTGCCTGGAGTCTCTGGGGCAATACCCACTCTGGGGCCAACGTCCTGACTTTC. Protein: CAWSLWGNTHSGANVLTF.

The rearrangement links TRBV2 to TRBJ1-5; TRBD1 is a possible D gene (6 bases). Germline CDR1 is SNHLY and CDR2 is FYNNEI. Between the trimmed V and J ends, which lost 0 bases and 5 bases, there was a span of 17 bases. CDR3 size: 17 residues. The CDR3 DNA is TGTGCCAGCAGTGAAGCGCTTCTTGCCAGGGGCCATCAGCCCCAGCATTTT. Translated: CASSEALLARGHQPQHF.

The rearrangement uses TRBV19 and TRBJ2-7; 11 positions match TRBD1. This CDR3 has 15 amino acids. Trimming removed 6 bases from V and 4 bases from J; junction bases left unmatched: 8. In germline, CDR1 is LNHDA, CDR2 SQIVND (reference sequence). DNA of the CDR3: TGTGCCAGTAGCTCCGGGACAGGGGGTTTGTACGAGCAGTACTTC. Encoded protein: CASSSGTGGLYEQYF.